This entry lists 9 T cell receptor beta chains sequenced from one sample in a study of T cells after yellow fever vaccination. TCRdb reanalysed the 5' RACE reads using MiXCR and keeps one entry per CDR3 protein. The table has about 120,000 distinct CDR3 sequences, roughly 8.2% seen once. This specimen consisted of CD8+ T cells sorted from PBMCs, obtained on the day of the yellow fever booster vaccination. The receptors come from a man aged 18 to 29 who received the YFV17D yellow fever vaccine.

This clonotype came up a few times. The genes are TRBV27 and TRBJ2-1, with 9 bases fitting TRBD1. Germline trimming cut 8 bases from V and 0 bases from J; bases unmatched to any gene: 14. The CDR3 totals 18 residues. Germline V gene sequence: CDR1 MNHEY, CDR2 SMNVEV (reference sequence). The CDR3 DNA follows: TGTGCCAGCCGTCGGACAGGGGCCCCCCTAAACTCCTACAATGAGCAGTTCTTC. Translated, it gives CASRRTGAPLNSYNEQFF.

The V gene is TRBV6-2 or TRBV6-3, the J gene TRBJ1-1; 7 bases fit TRBD1. Germline values: CDR1 MNHEY, CDR2 SVGEGT. This CDR3 contains 15 residues. V lost 2 bases to trimming and J lost 3 bases; unmatched junction nucleotides: 6. CDR3 protein: CASSYPHRGYTEAFF. DNA for the CDR3: TGTGCCAGCAGTTACCCCCACAGGGGTTACACTGAAGCTTTCTTT.

This clonotype appeared a few times. The chain uses TRBV4-1 and TRBJ2-3; TRBD1 matches 8 bases. CDR1 is MGHRA and CDR2 is YSYEKL in the germline V gene. The CDR3 extends over 16 amino acids. The junction had 5 bases not matched to a gene; V was cut back by 3 bases and J by 0 bases. The CDR3: CASSHRQGTSTDTQYF. CDR3 nucleotides: TGCGCCAGCAGCCATCGACAGGGGACGAGCACAGATACGCAGTATTTT.

This clonotype has ten or more counts. The DNA for the CDR3 is TGTGCCAGCAGCAGACAGACGACAGTTCTTCCCTACGAGCAGTACGTC. Amino acid sequence: CASSRQTTVLPYEQYV. This rearrangement joins TRBV28 to TRBJ2-7, with D possibly matching TRBD1 (5 bases). Germline assignment: CDR1 MDHEN and CDR2 SYDVKM. This CDR3 is 16 amino acids long. V was trimmed by 6 bases and J by 2 bases, leaving 20 bases between them.

This clonotype was counted only a few times. The gene calls are TRBV9 and TRBJ2-1; the match to TRBD2 covers 14 bases. The V gene end was trimmed by 2 bases and the J gene end by 8 bases; junction bases not matched to a gene: 3. This CDR3 spans 15 amino acids. Germline CDR1 reads SGDLS; CDR2 reads YYNGEE. CDR3 amino acids: CASSVGTSGGHEQFF. In DNA, the CDR3 is TGTGCCAGCAGCGTGGGGACTAGCGGGGGCCATGAGCAGTTCTTC.

This clonotype was picked up a small number of times. This chain links TRBV19 with TRBJ2-1; D might be TRBD1 or TRBD2, each matching 6 bases. Looked up from germline, CDR1 is LNHDA and CDR2 is SQIVND (reference sequence). The CDR3 contains 14 residues. V was clipped by 3 bases and J by 7 bases, with 13 bases between them. The CDR3 DNA reads TGTGCCAGTAGTATCAGGGGTGGACTAAATGAGCAGTTCTTC. It translates to CASSIRGGLNEQFF. Full variable domain (rest looked up from reference TRBV19 and TRBJ2-1): DGGITQSPKYLFRKEGQNVTLSCEQNLNHDAMYWYRQDPGQGLRLIYYSQIVNDFQKGDIAEGYSVSREKKESFPLTVTSAQKNPTAFYLCASSIRGGLNEQFFGPGTRLTVL.

This clonotype was detected only a few times. The chain joins TRBV11-2 to TRBJ1-3; D gene ambiguous. The CDR3 is 15 residues long. V was trimmed by 7 bases and J by 4 bases, leaving 17 bases between them. Looked up from germline, CDR1 is SGHAT and CDR2 is FQNNGV. The CDR3 sequence: CASTGSRLQGNTIYF. The DNA of the CDR3 is TGTGCCAGCACCGGGTCCAGACTGCAAGGAAACACCATATATTTT.

This chain links TRBV6-6 with TRBJ2-1, with 8 nucleotides matching TRBD2. This CDR3 contains 16 residues. The V segment lost 6 bases and the J segment 3 bases; nucleotides outside the gene matches: 10. CDR1 and CDR2 from the germline V gene are MNHNY and SVGAGI (reference sequence). CDR3 amino acids: CASSETPGLVYNEQFF. The CDR3 DNA reads TGTGCCAGCAGCGAGACTCCGGGACTAGTCTACAATGAGCAGTTCTTC.

This clonotype was counted at least ten times. V is TRBV6-4 and J is TRBJ2-7, with 10 bases matching TRBD2. Losses at the gene ends were 0 bases for V and 5 bases for J; bases not matched to a gene: 13. Looked up from germline, CDR1 is MRHNA and CDR2 is SNTAGT. The CDR3 runs to 18 residues. The CDR3: CASSDSTASGGLKHEQYV. The CDR3 nucleotides read TGTGCCAGCAGTGACTCGACGGCTAGCGGGGGCCTTAAGCACGAGCAGTACGTC.